This TCR beta chain was recorded in a study of blood T cells in healthy people across ages. Study-wide findings and caveats: Both higher diversity and more naive CD4+ cells marked long-lived donors when set against aged donors.

Researchers collected ten milliliters of peripheral blood from every single donor. The CDR3 spans 15 residues. V trimming: 5 bases; J trimming: 9 bases; junction bases outside the gene matches: 10. The germline V gene has CDR1 MNHEY and CDR2 SVGEGT. A second about 7 to 11 cycle PCR used barcoded and J-beta primers. Each cDNA molecule received a tag from a template-switch adaptor that had 12 random nucleotides. TCRdb ran MiXCR on the 5' RACE reads and lists one entry per CDR3 protein. The sample consists of some 890,000 distinct CDR3 sequences, under 35% of them appearing once. This clonotype was counted at least ten times. Antigen: not known. Separately, the same data were catalogued under a study of T cells of mothers and their children. Turning to that study: A few healthy Caucasian mothers and their six children were the donors.

The V gene is TRBV6-2 or TRBV6-3, the J gene TRBJ2-1, with 10 bases lining up with TRBD1. Sequences were obtained from blood. This clonotype originated in a woman aged 40 to 50 in good health. The CDR3 region is CASSLPDRGVGEQFF. CDR3 coding DNA: TGTGCCAGCAGTCTACCGGACAGGGGGGTCGGTGAGCAGTTCTTC.